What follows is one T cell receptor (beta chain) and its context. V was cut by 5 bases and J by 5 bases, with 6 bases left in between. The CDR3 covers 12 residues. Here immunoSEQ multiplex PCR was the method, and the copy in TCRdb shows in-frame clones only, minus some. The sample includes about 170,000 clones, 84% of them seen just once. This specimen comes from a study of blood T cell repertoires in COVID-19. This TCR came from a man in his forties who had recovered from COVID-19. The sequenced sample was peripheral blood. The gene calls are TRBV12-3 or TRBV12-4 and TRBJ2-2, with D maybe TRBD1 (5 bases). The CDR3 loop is CASSPGTGELFF. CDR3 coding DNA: TGTGCCAGCAGTCCAGGGACCGGGGAGCTGTTTTTT.